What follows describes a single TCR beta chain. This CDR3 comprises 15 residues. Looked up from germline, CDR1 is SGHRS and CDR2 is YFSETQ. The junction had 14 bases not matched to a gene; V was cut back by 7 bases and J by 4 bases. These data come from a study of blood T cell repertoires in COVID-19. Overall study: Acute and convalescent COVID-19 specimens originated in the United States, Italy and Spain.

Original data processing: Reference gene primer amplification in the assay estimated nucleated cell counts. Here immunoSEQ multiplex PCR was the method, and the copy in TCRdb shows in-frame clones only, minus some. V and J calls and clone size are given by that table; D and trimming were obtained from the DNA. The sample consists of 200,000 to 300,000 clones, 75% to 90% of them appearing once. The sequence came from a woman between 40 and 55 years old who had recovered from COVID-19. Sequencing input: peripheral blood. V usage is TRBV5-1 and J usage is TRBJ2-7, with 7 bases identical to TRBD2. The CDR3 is CASLNQGAGEYEQYF. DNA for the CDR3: TGCGCCAGCCTAAACCAAGGGGCGGGGGAGTACGAGCAGTACTTC.